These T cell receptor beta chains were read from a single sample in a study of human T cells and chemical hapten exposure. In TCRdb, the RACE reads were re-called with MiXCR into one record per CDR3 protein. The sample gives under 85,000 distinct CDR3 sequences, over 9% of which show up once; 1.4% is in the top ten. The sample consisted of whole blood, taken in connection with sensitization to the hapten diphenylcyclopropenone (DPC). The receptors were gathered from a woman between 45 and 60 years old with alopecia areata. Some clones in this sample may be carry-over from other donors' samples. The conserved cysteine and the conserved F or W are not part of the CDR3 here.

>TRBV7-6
ASSTTRDRGLNEQF
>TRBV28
ASSPAGESSNEQF
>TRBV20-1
SARRRSNTGELF
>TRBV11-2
ASSLAGGADTQY
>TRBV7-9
ASSPGLPADTQY
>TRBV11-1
ASSLRDRGRLEQF
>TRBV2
ASRQGYQPQH
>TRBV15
ATSRANRGRNEKLF
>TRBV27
ASSSLTGGEQF
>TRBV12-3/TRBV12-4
ASRDREDQPQH
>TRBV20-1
SALAPLTYEQY
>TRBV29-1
SVDLGRTTDTQY
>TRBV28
ASSLGAARLNYGYT
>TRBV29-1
SVERTGMNTEAF
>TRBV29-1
SVERTGNYEQY
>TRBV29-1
SVVGEAGANVLT
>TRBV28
ASSPGDLSYNEQF
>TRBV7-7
ASTILPHGGSSYNEQF
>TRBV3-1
ASAGGYEQY
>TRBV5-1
ASSVQPGGEQY
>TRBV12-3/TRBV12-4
ASSLTGTGGPGAVEDTQY
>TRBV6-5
ASSYSGGRGQETQY
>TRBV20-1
TGTSGSLDEQF
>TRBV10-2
ASSPSGINTDTQY
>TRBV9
ASSVVQGAGTQY
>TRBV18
ASSPGTGQTEAF
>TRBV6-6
ASSYATRTGELF
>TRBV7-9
ASSPTTSTYEQY
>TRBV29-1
SVAGTGGGEQY